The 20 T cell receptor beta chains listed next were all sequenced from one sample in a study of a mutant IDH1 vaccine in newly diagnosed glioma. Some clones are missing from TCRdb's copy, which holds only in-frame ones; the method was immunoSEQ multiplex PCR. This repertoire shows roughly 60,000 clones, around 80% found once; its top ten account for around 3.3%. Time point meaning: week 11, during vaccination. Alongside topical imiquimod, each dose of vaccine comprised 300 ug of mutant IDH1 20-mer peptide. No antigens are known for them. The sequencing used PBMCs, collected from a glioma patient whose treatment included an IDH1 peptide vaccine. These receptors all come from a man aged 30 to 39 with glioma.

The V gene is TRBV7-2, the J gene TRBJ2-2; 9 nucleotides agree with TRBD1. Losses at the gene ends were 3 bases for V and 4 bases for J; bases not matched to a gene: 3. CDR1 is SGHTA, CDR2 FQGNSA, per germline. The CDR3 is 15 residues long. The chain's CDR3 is CASSLGQGFTGELFF. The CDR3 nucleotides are TGTGCCAGCAGCTTGGGACAGGGTTTCACCGGGGAGCTGTTTTTT. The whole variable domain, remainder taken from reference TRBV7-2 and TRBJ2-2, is GAGVSQSPSNKVTEKGKDVELRCDPISGHTALYWYRQSLGQGLEFLIYFQGNSAPDKSGLPSDRFSAERTGGSVSTLTIQRTQQEDSAVYLCASSLGQGFTGELFFGEGSRLTVL.

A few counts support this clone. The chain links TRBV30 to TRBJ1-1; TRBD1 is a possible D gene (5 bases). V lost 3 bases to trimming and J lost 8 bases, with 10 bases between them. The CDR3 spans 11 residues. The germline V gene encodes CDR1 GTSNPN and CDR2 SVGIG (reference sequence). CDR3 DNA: TGTGCCTGGAGGTTGAGGGGAGAAGCTTTCTTT. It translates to CAWRLRGEAFF.

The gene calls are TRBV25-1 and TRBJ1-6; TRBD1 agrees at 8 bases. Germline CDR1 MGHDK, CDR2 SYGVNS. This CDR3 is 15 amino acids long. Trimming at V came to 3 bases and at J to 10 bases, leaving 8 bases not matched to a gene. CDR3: CASSEMTGDRSPLHF. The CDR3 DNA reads TGTGCCAGCAGTGAGATGACAGGGGATAGATCACCCCTCCACTTT. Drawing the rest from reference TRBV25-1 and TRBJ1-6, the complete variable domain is EADIYQTPRYLVIGTGKKITLECSQTMGHDKMYWYQQDPGMELHLIHYSYGVNSTEKGDLSSESTVSRIRTEHFPLTLESARPSHTSQYLCASSEMTGDRSPLHFGNGTRLTVT.

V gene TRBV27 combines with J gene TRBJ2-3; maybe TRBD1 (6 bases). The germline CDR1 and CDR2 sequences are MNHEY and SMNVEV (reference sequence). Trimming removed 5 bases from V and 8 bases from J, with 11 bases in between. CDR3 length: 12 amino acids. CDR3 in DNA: TGTGCCAGCAGTCCCAGGGGAGTTACGCAGTATTTT. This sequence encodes CASSPRGVTQYF.

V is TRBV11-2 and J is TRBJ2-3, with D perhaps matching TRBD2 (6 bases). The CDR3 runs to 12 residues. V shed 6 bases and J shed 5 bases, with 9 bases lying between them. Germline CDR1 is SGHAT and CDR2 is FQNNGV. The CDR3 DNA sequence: TGTGCCAGCAGTCGCGGGGAAGATACGCAGTATTTT. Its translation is CASSRGEDTQYF.

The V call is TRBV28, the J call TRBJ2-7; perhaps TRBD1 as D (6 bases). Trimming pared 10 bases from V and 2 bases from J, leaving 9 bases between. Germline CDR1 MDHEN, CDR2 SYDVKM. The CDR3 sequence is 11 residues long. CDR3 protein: CAIEGAYEQYF. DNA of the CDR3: TGTGCCATCGAGGGGGCCTACGAGCAGTACTTC.

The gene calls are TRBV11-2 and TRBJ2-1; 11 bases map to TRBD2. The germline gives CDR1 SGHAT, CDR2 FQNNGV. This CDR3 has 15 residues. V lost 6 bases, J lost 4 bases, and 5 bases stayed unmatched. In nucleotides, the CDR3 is TGTGCCAGCAGTCGGGGACTAGCGGAGTACAATGAGCAGTTCTTC. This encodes CASSRGLAEYNEQFF.

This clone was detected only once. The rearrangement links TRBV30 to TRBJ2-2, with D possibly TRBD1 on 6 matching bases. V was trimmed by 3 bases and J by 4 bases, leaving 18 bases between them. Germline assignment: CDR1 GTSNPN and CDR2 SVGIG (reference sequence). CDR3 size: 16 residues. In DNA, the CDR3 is TGTGCCTGGAGGGCAACAGGGTTCTTGTCCACCGGGGAGCTGTTTTTT. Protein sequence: CAWRATGFLSTGELFF.

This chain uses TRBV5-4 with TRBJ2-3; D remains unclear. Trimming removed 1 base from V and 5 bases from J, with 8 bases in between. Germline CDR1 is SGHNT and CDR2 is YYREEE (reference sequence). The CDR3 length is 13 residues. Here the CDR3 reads CASSLIPGDTQYF. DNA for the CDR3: TGTGCCAGCAGCTTGATTCCGGGAGATACGCAGTATTTT.

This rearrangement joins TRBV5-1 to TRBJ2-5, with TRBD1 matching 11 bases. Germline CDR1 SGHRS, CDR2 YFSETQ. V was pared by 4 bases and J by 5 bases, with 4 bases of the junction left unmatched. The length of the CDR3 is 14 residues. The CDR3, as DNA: TGCGCCAGCAGCCTGGGACAGGGGGATGAGACCCAGTACTTC. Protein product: CASSLGQGDETQYF.

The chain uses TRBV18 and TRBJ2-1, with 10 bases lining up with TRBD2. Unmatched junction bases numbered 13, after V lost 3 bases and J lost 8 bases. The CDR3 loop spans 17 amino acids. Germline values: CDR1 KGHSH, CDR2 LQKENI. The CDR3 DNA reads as TGTGCCAGCTCACCCCCGGGGATAGCGGGGGGCCAGGATGAGCAGTTCTTC. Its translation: CASSPPGIAGGQDEQFF. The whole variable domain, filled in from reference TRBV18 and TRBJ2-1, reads NAGVMQNPRHLVRRRGQEARLRCSPMKGHSHVYWYRQLPEEGLKFMVYLQKENIIDESGMPKERFSAEFPKEGPSILRIQQVVRGDSAAYFCASSPPGIAGGQDEQFFGPGTRLTVL.

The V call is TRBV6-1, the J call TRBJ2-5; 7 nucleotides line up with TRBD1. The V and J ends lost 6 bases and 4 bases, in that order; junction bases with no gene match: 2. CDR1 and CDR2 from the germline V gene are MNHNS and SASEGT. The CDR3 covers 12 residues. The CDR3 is CASRDRRETQYF. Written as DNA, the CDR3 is TGTGCCAGCAGGGACAGGAGAGAGACCCAGTACTTC.

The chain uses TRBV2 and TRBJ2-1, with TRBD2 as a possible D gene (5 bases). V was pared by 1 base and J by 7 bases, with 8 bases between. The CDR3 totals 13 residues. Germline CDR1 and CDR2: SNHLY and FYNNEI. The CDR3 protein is CASSEERGNEQFF. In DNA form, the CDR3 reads TGTGCCAGCAGTGAAGAACGGGGTAATGAGCAGTTCTTC.

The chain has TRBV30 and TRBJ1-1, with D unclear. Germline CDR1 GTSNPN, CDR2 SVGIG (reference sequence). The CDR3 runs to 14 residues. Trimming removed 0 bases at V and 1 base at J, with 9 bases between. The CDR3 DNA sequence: TGTGCCTGGAGTGTAAGTCTGGAGAACACTGAAGCTTTCTTT. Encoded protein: CAWSVSLENTEAFF.

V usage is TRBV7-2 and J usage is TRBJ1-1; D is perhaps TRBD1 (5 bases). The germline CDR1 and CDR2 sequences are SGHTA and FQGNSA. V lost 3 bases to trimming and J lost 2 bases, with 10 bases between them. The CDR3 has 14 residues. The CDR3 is CASSLSGTNTEAFF. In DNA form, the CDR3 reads TGTGCCAGCAGCTTGTCAGGGACCAACACTGAAGCTTTCTTT. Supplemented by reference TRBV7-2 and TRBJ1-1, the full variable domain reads GAGVSQSPSNKVTEKGKDVELRCDPISGHTALYWYRQSLGQGLEFLIYFQGNSAPDKSGLPSDRFSAERTGGSVSTLTIQRTQQEDSAVYLCASSLSGTNTEAFFGQGTRLTVV.

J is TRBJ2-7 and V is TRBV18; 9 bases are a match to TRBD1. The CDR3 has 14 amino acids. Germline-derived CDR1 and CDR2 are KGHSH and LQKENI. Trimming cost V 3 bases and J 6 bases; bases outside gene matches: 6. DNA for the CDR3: TGTGCCAGCTCACCGGGACAGGGCCCTCCCGAGCAGTACTTC. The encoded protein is CASSPGQGPPEQYF.

In DNA, the CDR3 is TGTGCCAGCAGCTTAGGTGATCCTAGCACAGATACGCAGTATTTT. It is translated as CASSLGDPSTDTQYF. The gene calls are TRBV7-7 and TRBJ2-3; D gene unclear. V was clipped by 1 base and J by 0 bases, with 8 bases between them. This CDR3 region has 15 residues. Germline CDR1 is SSHAT and CDR2 is FNYEAQ (reference sequence). Variable domain in full (rest from reference TRBV7-7 and TRBJ2-3): GAGVSQSPRYKVTKRGQDVTLRCDPISSHATLYWYQQALGQGPEFLTYFNYEAQPDKSGLPSDRFSAERPEGSISTLTIQRTEQRDSAMYRCASSLGDPSTDTQYFGPGTRLTVL.

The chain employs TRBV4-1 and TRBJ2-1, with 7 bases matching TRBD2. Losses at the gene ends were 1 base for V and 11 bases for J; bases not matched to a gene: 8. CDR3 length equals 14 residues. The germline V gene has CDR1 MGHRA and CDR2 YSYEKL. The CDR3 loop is CASSQGFRGEKQFF. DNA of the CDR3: TGCGCCAGCAGCCAAGGGTTTCGGGGGGAAAAGCAGTTCTTC.

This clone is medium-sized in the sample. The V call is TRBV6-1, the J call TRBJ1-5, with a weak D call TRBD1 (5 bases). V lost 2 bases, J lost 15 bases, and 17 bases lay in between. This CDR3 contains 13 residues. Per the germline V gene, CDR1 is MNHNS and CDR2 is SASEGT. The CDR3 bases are TGTGCCAGCAGTGAAATTCGGGCAGGGCCACCGCATTTT. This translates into CASSEIRAGPPHF.

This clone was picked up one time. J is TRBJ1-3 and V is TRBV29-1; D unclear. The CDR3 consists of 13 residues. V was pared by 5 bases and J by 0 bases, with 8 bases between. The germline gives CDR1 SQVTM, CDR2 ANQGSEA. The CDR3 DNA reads TGCAGCGTTACCGCCAGCTCTGGAAACACCATATATTTT. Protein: CSVTASSGNTIYF.